The 30 T cell receptor beta chains below all came from one sample that was sequenced in a study of CD8 T cells in ankylosing spondylitis. In TCRdb, the 5' RACE reads were re-called with MiXCR into one record per CDR3 protein. The table lists 230,000 or so distinct CDR3 sequences, about 24% of them singletons. The specimen was blood, either unsorted or a sorted T cell fraction (not recorded which). Receptors were obtained from a male donor with ankylosing spondylitis or in good health (not recorded which).

This chain connects TRBV7-2 to TRBJ1-2; 9 bases map to TRBD1. V gave up 5 bases and J gave up 7 bases; unmatched junction bases: 8. CDR3 length: 14 residues. Per germline, CDR1 SGHTA and CDR2 FQGNSA. CDR3 in amino acids: CASSTRTGDGGYTF. The CDR3 nucleotides are TGTGCCAGCAGCACACGGACAGGGGACGGTGGCTACACCTTC.

The chain couples TRBV12-5 to TRBJ2-3; 7 nucleotides agree with TRBD1. Germline-derived CDR1 and CDR2 are LGHNT and FRNRAP. The CDR3 covers 13 residues. The V and J ends lost 6 bases and 5 bases, in that order; junction bases with no gene match: 5. Here the CDR3 reads CASGTGAGDTQYF. The CDR3 DNA reads as TGTGCTAGTGGCACAGGGGCAGGAGATACGCAGTATTTT. The variable domain in full, completed from reference TRBV12-5 and TRBJ2-3, reads DARVTQTPRHKVTEMGQEVTMRCQPILGHNTVFWYRQTMMQGLELLAYFRNRAPLDDSGMPKDRFSAEMPDATLATLKIQPSEPRDSAVYFCASGTGAGDTQYFGPGTRLTVL.

The chain has TRBV12-3 or TRBV12-4 and TRBJ1-1; D remains ambiguous. This CDR3 contains 15 residues. V lost 3 bases, J lost 1 base, and 12 bases lay in between. This chain's CDR3 is CASSFRAGGNTEAFF. CDR3 nucleotides: TGTGCCAGCAGTTTCCGTGCAGGCGGGAACACTGAAGCTTTCTTT.

V usage is TRBV3-1 and J usage is TRBJ2-6, with 8 bases aligning to TRBD1. The CDR3 has 16 amino acids. J lost 2 bases, V lost 3 bases, and 3 bases had no gene match. Germline V CDR1 and CDR2: LGHDT, YNNKEL (reference sequence). CDR3 DNA: TGTGCCAGCAGCCATAAGACAGGGGCTGGGGCCAACGTCCTGACTTTC. This gives the protein CASSHKTGAGANVLTF.

This clonotype was observed many times. The chain couples TRBV20-1 to TRBJ1-2, with D possibly matching TRBD1 (6 bases). CDR1 is DFQATT and CDR2 is SNEGSKA in the germline V gene (reference sequence). V shed 5 bases and J shed 7 bases, with 20 bases lying between them. The CDR3 runs 14 residues. The CDR3 sequence is CSAPQGGGQGGYTF. Here the CDR3 DNA reads TGCAGTGCTCCGCAAGGCGGGGGCCAAGGTGGCTACACCTTC.

This chain uses TRBV20-1 with TRBJ2-5, with 11 bases that match TRBD2. The CDR3 loop spans 16 amino acids. Losses at the gene ends were 0 bases for V and 4 bases for J; bases not matched to a gene: 7. Looked up from germline, CDR1 is DFQATT and CDR2 is SNEGSKA (reference sequence). The CDR3, as DNA: TGCAGTGCTAGAGATGTTCTAGCGGGGGGTCCAGAGACCCAGTACTTC. Protein product: CSARDVLAGGPETQYF.

This clonotype occurred a few times. CDR3: CASRQGGDNEQFF. The CDR3 DNA follows: TGTGCCTCACGACAGGGTGGGGATAATGAGCAGTTCTTC. The chain is built from TRBV28 and TRBJ2-1, with 7 bases identical to TRBD1. V lost 11 bases to trimming and J lost 7 bases; unmatched junction nucleotides: 11. The CDR3 consists of 13 residues. In germline, CDR1 is MDHEN, CDR2 SYDVKM. The full variable domain, with the rest looked up from reference TRBV28 and TRBJ2-1, is DVKVTQSSRYLVKRTGEKVFLECVQDMDHENMFWYRQDPGLGLRLIYFSYDVKMKEKGDIPEGYSVSREKKERFSLILESASTNQTSMYLCASRQGGDNEQFFGPGTRLTVL.

This clonotype was recorded at least ten times. The J gene is TRBJ2-1, the V gene TRBV12-3 or TRBV12-4, with 8 bases fitting TRBD1. The J segment lost 15 bases and the V segment lost 7 bases, leaving 8 bases of the junction unmatched. The CDR3 runs 11 residues. The CDR3 bases are TGTGCCAGCACCTTCAGGGGGCGGTGGTTCTTC. Protein: CASTFRGRWFF.

DNA for the CDR3: TGCGCCAGCAGCTTGGAGGGACAGCCCTACGAGCAGTACTTC. Translated: CASSLEGQPYEQYF. The chain is built from TRBV5-1 and TRBJ2-7, with 7 bases fitting TRBD1. Germline CDR1 and CDR2: SGHRS and YFSETQ. V shed 0 bases and J 2 bases; nucleotides not matched to a gene: 2. This CDR3 is built from 14 residues.

This clonotype was recorded many times. This chain uses TRBV12-3 or TRBV12-4 with TRBJ1-1; D remains unclear. The CDR3 loop spans 14 amino acids. Trimming removed 3 bases from V and 7 bases from J, with 15 bases in between. In DNA form, the CDR3 reads TGTGCCAGCAGTTTGAGGGAGGGCCGGGGTGAAGCTTTCTTT. This codes for CASSLREGRGEAFF.

This clonotype was found many times. J is TRBJ1-5 and V is TRBV20-1; 8 bases map to TRBD1. Losses at the gene ends were 4 bases for V and 6 bases for J; bases not matched to a gene: 5. The CDR3 is made up of 13 amino acids. The V gene's germline CDR1 is DFQATT and CDR2 SNEGSKA (reference sequence). CDR3 nucleotide sequence: TGCAGTGCTACGGACAGGGTAGGTCAGCCCCAGCATTTT. It translates to CSATDRVGQPQHF.

This clonotype was detected ten times or more. The rearrangement links TRBV6-6 to TRBJ2-3; possible D gene TRBD2, 6 bases. Germline CDR1 MNHNY, CDR2 SVGAGI (reference sequence). This CDR3 has 11 residues. The V end lost 10 bases, the J end lost 8 bases, and 13 bases lay between the germline ends. CDR3 DNA: TGTGCCACCACAATGGGGGGTACGCAGTATTTT. Its translation: CATTMGGTQYF.

CDR3 DNA sequence: TGTGCCACCAGCAGAGACCAACGCGAGACCCAGTACTTC. Translating it yields CATSRDQRETQYF. The chain combines TRBV15 with TRBJ2-5; D is unclear. V lost 0 bases and J lost 5, with 7 bases in between. The CDR3 covers 13 residues. Germline assignment: CDR1 LNHNV and CDR2 YYDKDF (reference sequence).

This clonotype was seen ten or more times. The CDR3 coding sequence is TGCAGCGTTGACCTCTCTATTACAGATACGCAGTATTTT. Protein: CSVDLSITDTQYF. The chain combines TRBV29-1 with TRBJ2-3, with D unresolved. Germline V gene sequence: CDR1 SQVTM, CDR2 ANQGSEA. Deletions cut 3 bases from V and 3 bases from J, with 10 bases between. The CDR3 contains 13 residues.

The rearrangement uses TRBV20-1 and TRBJ2-7; 9 positions agree with TRBD1. The CDR3 runs 13 residues. Germline CDR1 is DFQATT and CDR2 is SNEGSKA (reference sequence). The V segment lost 2 bases and the J segment 6 bases; nucleotides outside the gene matches: 5. The DNA of the CDR3 is TGCAGTGCTAGATCCGGGACAGGGCCCGAGCAGTACTTC. Translated: CSARSGTGPEQYF.

In this sample, this clonotype turned up many times. The chain joins TRBV6-1 to TRBJ2-3, with D maybe TRBD1 (5 bases). The germline CDR1 and CDR2 sequences are MNHNS and SASEGT. The CDR3 length is 13 residues. V dropped 6 bases and J dropped 2 bases, with 9 bases sitting between them. CDR3 in DNA: TGTGCCAGCAGGTCGACAGCCACAGATACGCAGTATTTT. Protein product: CASRSTATDTQYF.

V usage is TRBV6-4 and J usage is TRBJ1-5, with a weak D call TRBD1 (5 bases). V lost 0 bases to trimming and J lost 10 bases, with 13 bases between them. CDR1 and CDR2 (germline): MRHNA, SNTAGT. The CDR3 length is 14 residues. CDR3 nucleotides: TGTGCCAGCAGTGACTCCCCGGGGCTGGGCCCCCAGCATTTT. It encodes CASSDSPGLGPQHF.

The chain joins TRBV5-1 to TRBJ2-1, with 10 bases matching TRBD1. CDR3 length: 15 amino acids. The trim removed 0 bases at V and 7 bases at J, leaving 4 bases unmatched. From germline, CDR1 is SGHRS and CDR2 YFSETQ. The CDR3 region is CASSLEGQGTNEQFF. The CDR3 nucleotides read TGCGCCAGCAGCTTGGAGGGACAGGGGACAAATGAGCAGTTCTTC.

This clonotype was seen only a few times. This chain joins TRBV29-1 and TRBJ2-5; 11 bases match TRBD2. The CDR3 contains 13 residues. Losses at the gene ends were 6 bases for V and 5 bases for J; bases not matched to a gene: 5. Germline V gene sequence: CDR1 SQVTM, CDR2 ANQGSEA. CDR3 nucleotide sequence: TGCAGCGTCATAGCGGGGGGGGCCGAGACCCAGTACTTC. Translated: CSVIAGGAETQYF.

This sequence joins TRBV3-1 and TRBJ2-7, with D possibly being TRBD2 (5 bases). This CDR3 contains 12 residues. V was trimmed by 2 bases and J by 7 bases, leaving 9 bases between them. Germline CDR1 and CDR2: LGHDT and YNNKEL (reference sequence). In DNA form, the CDR3 reads TGTGCCAGCAGCCAAATCGGGGTGGAGCAGTACTTC. The encoded protein is CASSQIGVEQYF.

V and J are TRBV12-3 or TRBV12-4 and TRBJ2-7; D is possibly TRBD2 (7 bases). Trimming cost V 6 bases and J 3 bases, with 18 bases left between them. This CDR3 has 15 residues. CDR3 nucleotide sequence: TGTGCCAGCAGCCCCTCGCGAGGGGGGGACTACGAGCAGTACTTC. Its protein is CASSPSRGGDYEQYF.

The J gene is TRBJ2-1, the V gene TRBV2; no firm D call. The CDR3 runs 12 residues. The germline V and J ends were trimmed by 4 bases and 5 bases, with 6 bases remaining between them. The germline gives CDR1 SNHLY, CDR2 FYNNEI. The CDR3: CASSGTDNEQFF. CDR3 nucleotide sequence: TGTGCCAGCAGTGGGACGGACAATGAGCAGTTCTTC.

This clonotype came up a few times. The chain recombines TRBV12-3 or TRBV12-4 with TRBJ1-5, with 10 bases identical to TRBD1. J lost 5 bases, V lost 5 bases, and 6 bases had no gene match. The CDR3 totals 15 residues. CDR3 protein: CASSPFDRGHQPQHF. The CDR3 nucleotides are TGTGCCAGCAGTCCCTTTGACAGGGGGCATCAGCCCCAGCATTTT.

There are a few counts of this clonotype. This sequence joins TRBV5-1 and TRBJ2-7, with D unclear. The CDR3 sequence is 15 residues long. Germline V gene lookup returns CDR1 SGHRS and CDR2 YFSETQ. The V end lost 4 bases, the J end lost 0 bases, and 14 bases lay between the germline ends. This CDR3 is CASSQDALPSYEQYF. The CDR3 region has the DNA TGCGCCAGCAGCCAGGACGCTTTACCCTCCTACGAGCAGTACTTC.

There are many counts of this clonotype. The CDR3 region has the DNA TGCAGTGCTAGTTCGGAGGGGAGCACAGATACGCAGTATTTT. Encoded protein: CSASSEGSTDTQYF. V usage is TRBV20-1 and J usage is TRBJ2-3, with a possible D match to TRBD2 (6 bases). CDR3 length: 14 amino acids. Germline values: CDR1 DFQATT, CDR2 SNEGSKA (reference sequence). With 3 bases removed from V and 0 bases from J, the gap between germline ends came to 10 bases.

V gene TRBV20-1 combines with J gene TRBJ2-5; perhaps TRBD1 as D (6 bases). Per the germline V gene, CDR1 is DFQATT and CDR2 is SNEGSKA (reference sequence). V dropped 0 bases and J dropped 7 bases, with 12 bases sitting between them. The CDR3 spans 13 residues. CDR3 sequence (DNA): TGCAGTGCTAGAGATCAGGGGCCGCTGACCCAGTACTTC. Encoded protein: CSARDQGPLTQYF.

V usage is TRBV7-9 and J usage is TRBJ1-5; 9 nucleotides agree with TRBD1. The V gene end was trimmed by 5 bases and the J gene end by 5 bases; junction bases not matched to a gene: 7. CDR3 size: 15 residues. The germline V gene has CDR1 SEHNR and CDR2 FQNEAQ (reference sequence). CDR3 protein: CASSVSDRGDQPQHF. The CDR3 nucleotides read TGTGCCAGCAGCGTCTCGGACAGGGGAGATCAGCCCCAGCATTTT.

In this sample, this clonotype turned up once. The V gene is TRBV10-3, the J gene TRBJ2-2; 7 nucleotides line up with TRBD1. Unmatched junction bases numbered 7, after V lost 7 bases and J lost 2 bases. CDR3 length: 15 residues. Germline V gives CDR1 ENHRY, CDR2 SYGVKD. Here the CDR3 reads CAITPGTANTGELFF. The CDR3 region has the DNA TGTGCCATCACTCCCGGGACAGCTAACACCGGGGAGCTGTTTTTT.

This chain uses TRBV7-6 with TRBJ2-5; 14 bases are a match to TRBD2. CDR1 and CDR2 (germline): SGHVS, FNYEAQ. The CDR3 length is 16 residues. After removal of 7 bases from V and 3 bases from J, the junction contained 7 bases not matched to a gene. CDR3 amino acids: CASTQGLAGVKETQYF. As DNA, the CDR3 is TGTGCCAGCACCCAGGGACTAGCGGGGGTTAAAGAGACCCAGTACTTC. Supplemented by reference TRBV7-6 and TRBJ2-5, the full variable domain reads GAGVSQSPRYKVTKRGQDVALRCDPISGHVSLYWYRQALGQGPEFLTYFNYEAQQDKSGLPNDRFSAERPEGSISTLTIQRTEQRDSAMYRCASTQGLAGVKETQYFGPGTRLLVL.

The chain links TRBV20-1 to TRBJ2-1; D may be TRBD2 (5 bases). CDR3 size: 15 residues. CDR1 DFQATT and CDR2 SNEGSKA come from the germline V gene (reference sequence). V lost 6 bases, J lost 0 bases, and 15 bases lay in between. The chain's CDR3 is CSAPRTASSYNEQFF. CDR3 nucleotides: TGCAGTGCACCTCGGACTGCCAGCTCCTACAATGAGCAGTTCTTC.